This T cell receptor (beta chain) was recorded in a study of blood T cell repertoires in COVID-19. Study overall: The United States, Italy and Spain supplied acute and convalescent COVID-19 samples.

This clone was seen a single time. Authors' methods: Scientists estimated how many nucleated cells there were by amplifying reference gene primers. Here immunoSEQ multiplex PCR was the method, and the copy in TCRdb shows in-frame clones only, minus some. That table supplies the V and J calls and clone size; D and trimming were determined from the DNA. The sample has some 80,000 clones, roughly three quarters seen once. CDR1 is LNHNV and CDR2 is YYDKDF in the germline V gene (reference sequence). The CDR3 extends over 14 amino acids. V was pared by 4 bases and J by 10 bases, with 9 bases of the junction left unmatched. Enrolled during active infection, Seattle patients were then followed longitudinally.

The chain employs TRBV15 and TRBJ2-1; 8 bases map to TRBD2. The sequenced sample was peripheral blood. The sequence came from a man in his 60s with COVID-19, enrolled during active disease. Written as DNA, the CDR3 is TGTGCCACCAGCATGGCGGGAGGTGCGGGGGAGCAGTTCTTC. The encoded protein is CATSMAGGAGEQFF.